This entry describes one T cell receptor beta chain. As handled by the study authors: Reference gene primer amplification in the assay estimated nucleated cell counts. Profiled with immunoSEQ multiplex PCR; TCRdb holds only in-frame clones, not every one. For V, J and clone size, that table is used; D and trimming come from the DNA. This sample has more than 300,000 clones, with more than 75% found just once. These data come from a study of blood T cell repertoires in COVID-19. Across the study: The analysed material was cDNA or gDNA that came from T cells, B-cell-depleted T cells, or PBMCs.

The germline V gene encodes CDR1 SNHLY and CDR2 FYNNEI. The length of the CDR3 is 14 residues. V lost 6 bases to trimming and J lost 2 bases; unmatched junction nucleotides: 6. The sequenced material came from PBMCs or T cells enriched from blood (not recorded which). This receptor was identified in a young woman who had recovered from COVID-19. The chain combines TRBV2 with TRBJ2-5; TRBD2 aligns across 7 bases. This CDR3 is CASSNAGVQETQYF. CDR3 coding DNA: TGTGCCAGCAGCAACGCGGGGGTTCAAGAGACCCAGTACTTC.